This T cell receptor beta chain was retrieved from a study of shared clonotypes between healthy human individuals. Regarding the study as a whole: Four donors showed sharing of around 5% of naive CD4 clonotypes. Large sequencing depth failed to make sorted-subset sequencing complete, rarefaction showed.

Turning to this clone: Its target is not known.

This was a deep-level run. Sequencing used immunoSEQ multiplex PCR; TCRdb keeps in-frame clones, though not all of them. The table has millions of clones, around 90% seen once. Trimming cost V 3 bases and J 3 bases; bases outside gene matches: 4. CDR3 length: 15 amino acids. The germline CDR1 and CDR2 sequences are LGHNA and YSLEER. The sequencing input was naive CD4+ T cells sorted from blood. As to subset: CD45RA+ positively selected. The sequence derives from a man younger than 35 in good health. The chain joins TRBV4-3 to TRBJ2-2, with 7 nucleotides matching TRBD2. The CDR3 here is CASSQKTSHTGELFF. Here the CDR3 DNA reads TGCGCCAGCAGCCAGAAGACTAGCCACACCGGGGAGCTGTTTTTT.